Sequencing of this T cell receptor beta chain was carried out in a study of neurological immune-mediated disorders. Findings and limits, study-wide: The study phylogenetically grouped the repertoires of 18 of 34 multiple sclerosis patients into one related-CDR3 cluster, a possible signature.

TCRdb called the 5' RACE reads again in MiXCR, with one record for every CDR3 protein. The table lists about 55,000 distinct CDR3 sequences, approximately 3.6% of them singletons. This clonotype has a count of ten or more. Its target is not known. Mismatch with germline at one junction end may stem from a read error. CDR3 length: 16 residues. Germline lookup yields CDR1 DFQATT and CDR2 SNEGSKA (reference sequence). This receptor was obtained from a woman aged 40 to 49 with multiple sclerosis. Input material: CD4+ T cells from blood. The chain uses TRBV20-1 and TRBJ2-1, with 10 bases matching TRBD2. The CDR3 loop is CSARIAAGGSYNEQFF. In DNA form, the CDR3 reads TGCAGCGCTAGGATAGCAGCGGGGGGGTCCTACAATGAGCAGTTCTTC.